These T cell receptor beta chains were read from a single sample in a study of cytomegalovirus exposure and HLA in healthy donors. Here immunoSEQ multiplex PCR was the method, and the copy in TCRdb shows in-frame clones only, minus some. This sample yields around 180,000 clones, of which just over 75% are seen a single time; approximately 1.5% belongs to the top ten. Specimen: PBMCs. These receptor sequences come from a woman under 40 in good health and CMV-seropositive. The CDR3 runs from the conserved cysteine through the conserved F or W. A D gene is named only where the DNA matches it firmly. Where a row states a size, it is once, few, many or the class of an expanded clone; other rows omit it.

D | J | size | V | CDR3 | DNA
. | TRBJ2-7 | . | TRBV6-5 | CASSYSVDFSYEQYF | TGTGCCAGCAGTTACTCGGTGGACTTCTCCTACGAGCAGTACTTC
. | TRBJ1-2 | . | TRBV6-6 | CASSYSVADGYTF | TGTGCCAGCAGTTACTCGGTGGCAGATGGCTACACCTTC
. | TRBJ1-5 | few | TRBV29-1 | CSVEGAGGDSNQPQHF | TGCAGCGTTGAAGGTGCGGGAGGGGACAGCAATCAGCCCCAGCATTTT
. | TRBJ2-1 | . | TRBV6-5 | CASSPGFYNEQFF | TGTGCCAGCAGCCCCGGGTTTTACAATGAGCAGTTCTTC
. | TRBJ1-1 | . | TRBV28 | CASSEVGAGTEAFF | TGTGCCAGCAGTGAGGTGGGGGCGGGCACTGAAGCTTTCTTT
. | TRBJ1-4 | . | TRBV11-1 | CASSIQQGPEKLFF | TGTGCCAGCAGCATCCAACAGGGACCGGAAAAACTGTTTTTT
. | TRBJ2-1 | few | TRBV7-7 | CASSLDASIGNEQFF | TGTGCCAGCAGCTTAGATGCTAGTATCGGCAATGAGCAGTTCTTC
. | TRBJ2-7 | . | TRBV11-2 | CASSLDGYEQYF | TGTGCCAGCAGCTTAGACGGTTACGAGCAGTACTTC
. | TRBJ1-5 | few | TRBV21-1 | CASNRTGGKQPQHF | TGTGCCAGCAACCGGACAGGAGGAAAGCAGCCCCAGCATTTT
. | TRBJ2-1 | . | TRBV5-1 | CASSLASGYNEQFF | TGCGCCAGCAGCTTGGCCTCGGGGTACAATGAGCAGTTCTTC
. | TRBJ2-1 | . | TRBV30 | CAWSAKTAAQREFF | TGTGCCTGGAGTGCTAAGACGGCAGCGCAGAGGGAGTTCTTC
TRBD1 | TRBJ2-7 | few | TRBV7-6 | CASSEGTAYEQYF | TGTGCCAGCAGCGAAGGGACAGCCTACGAGCAGTACTTC
. | TRBJ1-2 | many | TRBV10-2 | CASSEMTDYYGYTF | TGCGCCAGCAGTGAGATGACGGACTATTATGGCTACACCTTC
. | TRBJ1-2 | few | TRBV6-6 | CASSDGGWDYGYTF | TGTGCCAGCAGCGACGGGGGTTGGGACTATGGCTACACCTTC
. | TRBJ2-7 | . | TRBV7-2 | CASSKRRPAGEQYF | TGTGCCAGCAGCAAACGAAGACCGGCGGGCGAGCAGTACTTC
. | TRBJ1-4 | few | TRBV28 | CASSLSGGRNEKLFF | TGTGCCAGCAGTTTAAGTGGCGGTCGTAATGAAAAACTGTTTTTT
. | TRBJ1-5 | . | TRBV6-1 | CASSEASGVNQPQHF | TGTGCCAGCAGTGAAGCTTCGGGGGTAAATCAGCCCCAGCATTTT
TRBD1 | TRBJ1-4 | . | TRBV4-3 | CASSQEGQGARGLFF | TGCGCCAGCAGCCAAGAGGGACAGGGGGCGCGGGGACTGTTTTTT
. | TRBJ2-5 | . | TRBV5-1 | CASSLNGPQETQYF | TGCGCCAGCAGCTTGAATGGCCCTCAAGAGACCCAGTACTTC
. | TRBJ2-2 | once | TRBV9 | CASSVEGSGWTGELFF | TGTGCCAGCAGCGTAGAGGGTAGCGGCTGGACCGGGGAGCTGTTTTTT
TRBD2 | TRBJ2-7 | once | TRBV7-2 | CASSGGRPNSYEQYF | TGTGCCAGCAGCGGCGGGAGGCCCAACTCCTACGAGCAGTACTTC
TRBD1 | TRBJ1-1 | . | TRBV7-9 | CASSPRQGIPGDTEAFF | TGTGCCAGCAGCCCAAGACAGGGGATCCCTGGGGACACTGAAGCTTTCTTT
TRBD1 | TRBJ1-5 | . | TRBV30 | CACTGDSNQPQHF | TGTGCCTGCACAGGGGATAGCAATCAGCCCCAGCATTTT
. | TRBJ1-4 | . | TRBV9 | CASSLSKIGEKLFF | TGTGCCAGCAGCCTTAGCAAAATCGGTGAAAAACTGTTTTTT
. | TRBJ2-7 | . | TRBV10-1 | CASSIIAAPYEQYF | TGCGCCAGCAGTATAATAGCGGCGCCATACGAGCAGTACTTC
. | TRBJ2-7 | . | TRBV28 | CASIPQGSYEQYF | TGTGCCAGCATTCCACAGGGCTCCTACGAGCAGTACTTC
TRBD2 | TRBJ2-3 | . | TRBV7-2 | CASSFGLGLNTDTQYF | TGTGCCAGCAGCTTTGGACTAGGACTAAACACAGATACGCAGTATTTT
TRBD1 | TRBJ2-1 | . | TRBV5-1 | CASSQRTGTGGNNEQFF | TGCGCCAGCAGCCAACGAACCGGGACAGGGGGAAACAATGAGCAGTTCTTC
TRBD1 | TRBJ1-4 | . | TRBV19 | CASSTGQGRVSKLFF | TGTGCCAGTAGTACGGGACAGGGACGGGTTTCAAAACTGTTTTTT
TRBD2 | TRBJ2-1 | . | TRBV28 | CASRASGRASYNEQFF | TGTGCCAGCAGGGCTAGCGGGAGGGCCTCCTACAATGAGCAGTTCTTC
TRBD2 | TRBJ2-3 | . | TRBV11-3 | CASSSSGRAPDTQYF | TGTGCCAGCAGTTCGAGCGGGAGGGCCCCAGATACGCAGTATTTT
TRBD1 | TRBJ1-1 | few | TRBV6-5 | CASRGGAENTEAFF | TGTGCCAGCAGAGGGGGCGCGGAGAACACTGAAGCTTTCTTT
. | TRBJ2-2 | . | TRBV5-4 | CASSLVLGGSGELFF | TGTGCCAGCAGCTTGGTACTTGGAGGTTCCGGGGAGCTGTTTTTT
. | TRBJ2-6 | . | TRBV7-9 | CASSFPGHHSGANVLTF | TGTGCCAGCAGCTTCCCGGGACACCACTCTGGGGCCAACGTCCTGACTTTC
. | TRBJ1-4 | . | TRBV28 | CASRSREKLFF | TGTGCCAGCAGGAGCAGGGAAAAACTGTTTTTT
. | TRBJ1-5 | . | TRBV28 | CASSLGAGDQPQHF | TGTGCCAGCAGTTTGGGGGCAGGGGACCAGCCCCAGCATTTT
TRBD1 | TRBJ1-5 | few | TRBV27 | CASKPSGQGQNQPQHF | TGTGCCAGCAAACCCTCCGGACAGGGGCAGAATCAGCCCCAGCATTTT
. | TRBJ2-2 | . | TRBV5-6 | CASSRLGRGGGELFF | TGTGCCAGCAGCCGACTAGGTCGGGGCGGCGGGGAGCTGTTTTTT
TRBD2 | TRBJ2-4 | . | TRBV7-2 | CASSPRPGLTAKNIQYF | TGTGCCAGCAGCCCCCGTCCGGGACTAACCGCCAAAAACATTCAGTACTTC
TRBD1 | TRBJ1-1 | . | TRBV6-1 | CASRTGAYTEAFF | TGTGCCAGCAGGACAGGGGCCTACACTGAAGCTTTCTTT
TRBD2 | TRBJ2-1 | . | TRBV6-4 | CASSDSSGRVGEQFF | TGTGCCAGCAGTGACTCTAGCGGGAGGGTGGGTGAGCAGTTCTTC
TRBD1 | TRBJ1-1 | . | TRBV5-1 | CASRGQGSTEAFF | TGCGCCAGCAGGGGACAGGGGTCTACTGAAGCTTTCTTT
. | TRBJ2-7 | . | TRBV27 | CASSLGGYEQYF | TGTGCCAGCAGTTTAGGTGGTTACGAGCAGTACTTC
TRBD2 | TRBJ2-1 | . | TRBV30 | CFGTSGTNEQFF | TGTTTCGGGACTAGCGGGACGAATGAGCAGTTCTTC
. | TRBJ2-1 | . | TRBV9 | CASSVLERYNEQFF | TGTGCCAGCAGCGTTCTGGAGCGCTACAATGAGCAGTTCTTC
. | TRBJ2-5 | . | TRBV28 | CASESFYTEFDARQETQYF | TGTGCCAGCGAATCATTTTACACCGAATTTGACGCGAGGCAAGAGACCCAGTACTTC
TRBD1 | TRBJ1-5 | . | TRBV28 | CASSTGQGDVQPQHF | TGTGCCAGCAGTACGGGACAGGGTGATGTGCAGCCCCAGCATTTT
. | TRBJ2-2 | once | TRBV27 | CASSQGPGNTGELFF | TGTGCCAGCAGTCAGGGGCCCGGGAACACCGGGGAGCTGTTTTTT
. | TRBJ2-5 | . | TRBV20-1 | CSARRGETQYF | TGCAGTGCTAGGCGGGGAGAGACCCAGTACTTC
TRBD2 | TRBJ2-1 | . | TRBV6-6 | CASRLAGKYNEQFF | TGTGCCAGCAGACTAGCGGGAAAGTACAATGAGCAGTTCTTC
. | TRBJ2-3 | . | TRBV10-2 | CASSEGKAATDTQYF | TGCGCCAGCAGTGAGGGAAAAGCGGCCACAGATACGCAGTATTTT